In this sample, the clone carrying this T cell receptor (beta chain) turned up many times. Its antigen is still unknown. These data are taken from a study of T cells in Graves' hyperthyroidism and ophthalmopathy. Study-wide results and limits: Blood held most thyroid clonotypes expanded above 0.001 frequency.

Germline-derived CDR1 and CDR2 are SGHNT and YYREEE (reference sequence). The CDR3 is 15 residues long. The ends lost 3 bases at V and 4 bases at J; junction bases unmatched: 7. Researchers took RNA transcripts and amplified the TCR beta CDR3 regions from them. The primer set for the first-round RT-PCR of the TCR CDR3 was HTBI. From the multiplex PCR reads, TCRdb called clonotypes with MiXCR, one entry per CDR3 protein. Of a few hundred thousand distinct CDR3 sequences listed, roughly 13% were seen once; the top ten hold 5.3%. Absence of ophthalmopathy progression within 18 months defined stable Graves' hyperthyroidism.

This sequence originates from a woman aged 18-29 years with Graves' hyperthyroidism. Sequenced material: blood. The chain has TRBV5-4 and TRBJ2-5; 9 bases are a match to TRBD1. The CDR3 loop reads CASSWGQGSPETQYF. DNA for the CDR3: TGTGCCAGCAGCTGGGGACAGGGATCTCCAGAGACCCAGTACTTC.